The 13 T cell receptor beta chains reported below all come from one sample, sequenced in a study of T cell repertoires in cytomegalovirus infection. Their antigens are not known. TCRdb recomputed calls from the reads with MiXCR, one row per CDR3 protein. This table holds 230,000 or so distinct CDR3 sequences, less than 50% found once. Source: CD8+ T cells from cultured PBMCs, taken from culture after CMV antigen stimulation. The receptors come from a human donor in good health (CMV status not recorded). Some clones in this sample may be carry-over from other donors' samples.

The genes are TRBV6-2 or TRBV6-3 and TRBJ2-7; either TRBD1 or TRBD2 may fit D (5 bases each). Looked up from germline, CDR1 is MNHEY and CDR2 is SVGEGT. Trimming shortened V by 10 bases and J by 6 bases, and 13 bases separated the two germline ends. This CDR3 has 11 amino acids. CDR3 in DNA: TGTGCCACTACCGAGGGGACCGAGCAGTACTTC. Its protein is CATTEGTEQYF.

The V call is TRBV29-1, the J call TRBJ1-1, with unresolved D. Trimming removed 6 bases from V and 5 bases from J, with 16 bases in between. This CDR3 has 13 amino acids. Germline CDR1 and CDR2: SQVTM and ANQGSEA. CDR3 in amino acids: CSVNPDRKTEAFF. CDR3 coding DNA: TGCAGCGTCAACCCAGACCGGAAGACTGAAGCTTTCTTT.

In its sample, this clonotype was seen a few times. The chain employs TRBV7-3 and TRBJ2-1, with a weak D call TRBD1 (5 bases). Trimming stripped 5 bases from V and 8 bases from J, with 13 bases between. The CDR3 contains 13 residues. Germline V gene sequence: CDR1 SGHTA, CDR2 FQGTGA. In DNA, the CDR3 is TGTGCCAGCAGCCCGTGGGAAGGGGATGAGCAGTTCTTC. It translates to CASSPWEGDEQFF.

As to this clonotype: The conserved phenylalanine or tryptophan normally closing the CDR3 is absent here, so this likely arose from a read error. The chain joins TRBV7-8 to TRBJ2-7; D gene uncertain. The ends were cut back, 6 bases at V and 7 bases at J, with 22 bases in the middle. Per the germline V gene, CDR1 is SGHVS and CDR2 is FQNEAQ. The length of the CDR3 is 15 residues. The CDR3 protein is CASSSTSGPPGEQYC. The CDR3 region has the DNA TGTGCCAGCAGTTCCACCTCCGGACCACCCGGGGAGCAGTACTGC.

This clonotype has only a few counts. The CDR3 reads CASSPGGLEAFF. DNA of the CDR3: TGTGCCAGCTCCCCTGGGGGGCTTGAAGCTTTCTTT. This chain connects TRBV7-8 to TRBJ1-1; a possible D gene is TRBD1 (6 bases). The CDR3 is 12 residues long. Germline CDR1 reads SGHVS; CDR2 reads FQNEAQ. The V end lost 8 bases, the J end lost 7 bases, and 14 bases lay between the germline ends.

J is TRBJ2-5 and V is TRBV19; D is unclear. This CDR3 comprises 11 residues. The germline V gene has CDR1 LNHDA and CDR2 SQIVND (reference sequence). Trimming cost V 9 bases and J 6 bases, with 11 bases left between them. The CDR3 DNA reads as TGTGCCAGCGGGCCTGGGAAGACCCAGTACTTC. Translation gives CASGPGKTQYF.

The chain employs TRBV12-3 or TRBV12-4 and TRBJ1-4, with D hard to call. CDR3 size: 13 residues. V was shortened by 6 bases and J by 7 bases, with 12 bases between the two germline ends. The CDR3 spells CASSRLWGEKLFF. The CDR3 coding sequence is TGTGCCAGCAGCAGACTGTGGGGTGAAAAACTGTTTTTT.

V usage is TRBV5-6 and J usage is TRBJ2-4; D may match TRBD1 or TRBD2 (7 bases each). The CDR3 spans 14 residues. Germline CDR1 and CDR2: SGHDT and YYEEEE. V shed 4 bases and J shed 6 bases, with 14 bases lying between them. CDR3 amino acids: CASSRGAGGNIQYF. CDR3 DNA sequence: TGTGCCAGCAGCCGGGGGGCAGGGGGAAACATTCAGTACTTC. Supplemented by reference TRBV5-6 and TRBJ2-4, the full variable domain reads DAGVTQSPTHLIKTRGQQVTLRCSPKSGHDTVSWYQQALGQGPQFIFQYYEEEERQRGNFPDRFSGHQFPNYSSELNVNALLLGDSALYLCASSRGAGGNIQYFGAGTRLSVL.

The chain has TRBV19 and TRBJ1-1; maybe TRBD1 (6 bases). The CDR3 spans 15 residues. The germline V gene encodes CDR1 LNHDA and CDR2 SQIVND (reference sequence). Between the trimmed V and J ends, which lost 7 bases and 3 bases, there was a span of 18 bases. The CDR3 protein is CASIPRKGGHTEAFF. CDR3 sequence (DNA): TGTGCCAGTATCCCCCGTAAGGGGGGACACACTGAAGCTTTCTTT.

There are a few counts of this clonotype. The chain joins TRBV7-3 to TRBJ2-1; 8 bases line up with TRBD2. Unmatched junction bases numbered 7, after V lost 4 bases and J lost 8 bases. Germline CDR1 and CDR2: SGHTA and FQGTGA. This CDR3 has 14 amino acids. The DNA of the CDR3 is TGTGCCAGCAGCTCCGACGGACTAGCAGATGAGCAGTTCTTC. This codes for CASSSDGLADEQFF.

A single count supports this clonotype. J is TRBJ2-1 and V is TRBV11-2, with TRBD2 matching 10 bases. V dropped 7 bases and J dropped 14; count of bases not matched to a gene: 8. The CDR3 spans 12 residues. The V gene's germline CDR1 is SGHAT and CDR2 FQNNGV. CDR3 protein: CASTLKRGGEFF. DNA for the CDR3: TGTGCCAGCACCCTCAAGCGGGGGGGGGAGTTCTTC.

V usage is TRBV5-6 and J usage is TRBJ1-5; 7 nucleotides agree with TRBD1. In germline, CDR1 is SGHDT, CDR2 YYEEEE. J lost 7 bases, V lost 2 bases, and 3 bases had no gene match. This CDR3 has 13 residues. The CDR3 protein is CASSFQGEQPQHF. The CDR3 DNA reads TGTGCCAGCAGCTTTCAGGGGGAACAGCCCCAGCATTTT.

The rearrangement uses TRBV7-9 and TRBJ1-2; no firm D call. Germline CDR1 and CDR2: SEHNR and FQNEAQ (reference sequence). V was shortened by 5 bases and J by 13 bases, with 17 bases between the two germline ends. The CDR3 totals 12 residues. CDR3 sequence: CASSPSRPSLTF. In DNA, the CDR3 is TGTGCCAGCAGCCCCTCACGACCGAGTCTCACCTTC.